This T cell receptor (beta chain) was sequenced for a study of early T cells in non-severe SARS-CoV-2 infection. Turning to this clonotype: Without the conserved terminal phenylalanine or tryptophan, this CDR3 likely stems from a read error.

Using its own MiXCR run on the 5' RACE reads, TCRdb lists one record per CDR3 protein. The top ten clones hold approximately 7% of a sample with 80,000 to 100,000 distinct CDR3 sequences, 9% to 15% of them seen once. The V and J ends lost 5 bases and 3 bases respectively, with 9 bases between them. Germline V lookup: CDR1 KGHDR, CDR2 SFDVKD. This CDR3 comprises 13 residues. The gene calls are TRBV24-1 and TRBJ1-1; D call uncertain. The sample taken for sequencing was whole blood. This sequence was found in an adult who was a healthcare worker with PCR-confirmed SARS-CoV-2 infection or an uninfected control (not recorded which). The CDR3 DNA follows: TGTGCCACCAGTGCCGGAGGATACACTGAAGCTTTCTCT. Translated, it gives CATSAGGYTEAFS.